The following is a T cell receptor (beta chain) sequence with its context. This entry comes from a study of T cell changes during pregnancy in multiple sclerosis. There are 13 residues in the CDR3. Germline V CDR1 and CDR2: MDHEN, SYDVKM. V lost 2 bases to trimming and J lost 4 bases, with 8 bases between them. The table came from immunoSEQ multiplex PCR; TCRdb's copy has only in-frame clones and leaves some out. The sample has 70,000 to 100,000 clones, 90% to 95% seen once; the top ten hold 2% to 2.5%. This specimen consisted of peripheral blood, obtained in the third trimester of pregnancy. The receptor comes from a female donor with multiple sclerosis, enrolled in a pregnancy study. The chain links TRBV28 to TRBJ1-2; D gene unclear. CDR3 sequence: CASSLRGPYGYTF. CDR3 nucleotides: TGTGCCAGCAGTTTACGGGGTCCCTATGGCTACACCTTC.